This T cell receptor beta chain was identified in a study of T-cell reconstitution after alpha-beta-depleted transplantation in children. This clonotype was seen many times. What it recognizes is unknown. The study's findings and limits: Recipient T cells and thymic progenitors that survived were the source of the high TCRbeta diversity seen at day 60 in some patients.

Germline trimming cut 0 bases from V and 2 bases from J; bases unmatched to any gene: 10. The CDR3 is 18 amino acids. Germline CDR1 is SGHRS and CDR2 is YFSETQ. Unique molecular identifiers were used to barcode this TCRbeta library. MiXCR, applied by TCRdb to the PCR reads, yields one record per CDR3 protein. The sample lists 450,000 to 550,000 distinct CDR3 sequences, 9.5% to 12% occurring once. The TCR comes from a female patient aged 2-9 years who had a stem cell transplant for aplastic anemia, so the T cells may come from the graft donor. This chain joins TRBV5-1 and TRBJ2-3; 9 nucleotides agree with TRBD2. This specimen was PBMCs, mostly from graft donor cells, taken 180 days after TCRalphabeta/CD19-depleted stem cell transplant. Here the CDR3 reads CASSLEGAGGPYTDTQYF. Here the CDR3 DNA reads TGCGCCAGCAGCTTGGAAGGCGCGGGAGGGCCCTACACAGATACGCAGTATTTT.